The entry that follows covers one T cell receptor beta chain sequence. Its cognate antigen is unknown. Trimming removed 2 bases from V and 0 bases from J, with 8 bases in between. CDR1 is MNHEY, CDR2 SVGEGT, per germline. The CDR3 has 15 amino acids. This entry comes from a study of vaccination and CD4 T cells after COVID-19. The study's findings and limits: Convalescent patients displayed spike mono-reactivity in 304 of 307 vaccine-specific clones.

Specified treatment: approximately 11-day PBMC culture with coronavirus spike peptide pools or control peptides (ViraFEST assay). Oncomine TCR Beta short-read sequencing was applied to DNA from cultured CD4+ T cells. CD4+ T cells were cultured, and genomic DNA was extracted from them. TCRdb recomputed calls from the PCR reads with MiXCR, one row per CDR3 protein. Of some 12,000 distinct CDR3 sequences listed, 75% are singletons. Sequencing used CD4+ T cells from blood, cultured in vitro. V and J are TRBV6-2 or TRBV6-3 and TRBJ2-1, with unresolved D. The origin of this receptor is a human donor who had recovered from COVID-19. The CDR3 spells CASSYVGYSYNEQFF. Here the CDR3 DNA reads TGTGCCAGCAGTTACGTTGGGTACTCCTACAATGAGCAGTTCTTC.